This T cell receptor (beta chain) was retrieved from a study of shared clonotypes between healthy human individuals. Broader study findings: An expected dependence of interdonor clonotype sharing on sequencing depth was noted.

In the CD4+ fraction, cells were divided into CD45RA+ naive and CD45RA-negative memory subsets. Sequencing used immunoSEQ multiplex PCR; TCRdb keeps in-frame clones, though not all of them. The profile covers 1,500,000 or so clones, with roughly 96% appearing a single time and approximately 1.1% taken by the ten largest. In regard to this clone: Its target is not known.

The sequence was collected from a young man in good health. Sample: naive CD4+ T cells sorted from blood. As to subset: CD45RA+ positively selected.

DNA of the CDR3: TGTGCCAGCTCACCAGGCAGGGGGATCCACGAGCAGTACTTC. This codes for CASSPGRGIHEQYF. V usage is TRBV18 and J usage is TRBJ2-7, with 7 bases that match TRBD1. Per the germline V gene, CDR1 is KGHSH and CDR2 is LQKENI. Losses at the gene ends were 2 bases for V and 5 bases for J; bases not matched to a gene: 6. CDR3 length equals 14 residues.